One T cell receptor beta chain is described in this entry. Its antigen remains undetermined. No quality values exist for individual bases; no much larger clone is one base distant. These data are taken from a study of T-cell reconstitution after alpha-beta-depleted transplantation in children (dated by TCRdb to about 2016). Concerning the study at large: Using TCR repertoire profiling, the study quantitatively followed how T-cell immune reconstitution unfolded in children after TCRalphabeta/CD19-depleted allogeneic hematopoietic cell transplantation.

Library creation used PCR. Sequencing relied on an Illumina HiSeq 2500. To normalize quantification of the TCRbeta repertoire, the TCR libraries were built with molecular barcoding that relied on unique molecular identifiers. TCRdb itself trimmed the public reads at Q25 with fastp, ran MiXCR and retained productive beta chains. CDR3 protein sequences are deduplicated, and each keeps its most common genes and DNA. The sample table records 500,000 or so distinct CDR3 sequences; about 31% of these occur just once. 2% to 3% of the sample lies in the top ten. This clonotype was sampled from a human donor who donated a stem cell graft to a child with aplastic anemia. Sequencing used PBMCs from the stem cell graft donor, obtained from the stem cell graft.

The CDR3 protein is CAWSSWTPSGGDTQYF. Here is the DNA: TGTGCCTGGAGTAGCTGGACCCCTTCGGGGGGAGATACGCAGTATTTT. The V and J genes are TRBV30 and TRBJ2-3, and 7 junctional nucleotides match TRBD2. Reading the germline V gene (reference sequence) gives CDR1 GTSNPN and CDR2 SVGIG. Here V drops 2 bases and J drops 5 bases, and the junction holds 13 bases not matched to any gene. From the cysteine through the phenylalanine, the CDR3 covers 16 amino acids. The sequence is cut down to CDR3 DNA, 48 bases in frame from base 1.